This T cell receptor beta chain was recorded in a study of blood T cell repertoires in COVID-19. Study details: COVID-19 samples from acute and convalescent phases originated in the United States, Italy and Spain. The analysed material was cDNA or gDNA that came from T cells, B-cell-depleted T cells, or PBMCs.

Repertoires were generated with immunoSEQ multiplex PCR, while TCRdb's copy carries only in-frame clones and drops some. In the table there are a few hundred thousand clones, about nine tenths of which are singletons. This clone was recorded a few times. The origin of this receptor is a man aged 35-49 years who had recovered from COVID-19. Sequenced: peripheral blood.

CDR3 sequence (DNA): TGTGCCAGCAGTTTATCGTACGGTACAGGCCAAACCTACGAGCAGTACTTC. Translated: CASSLSYGTGQTYEQYF. V and J are TRBV27 and TRBJ2-7, with a possible D match to TRBD1 (5 bases). The germline V gene encodes CDR1 MNHEY and CDR2 SMNVEV (reference sequence). The germline V and J ends were trimmed by 0 bases and 2 bases, with 17 bases remaining between them. This CDR3 has 17 residues.